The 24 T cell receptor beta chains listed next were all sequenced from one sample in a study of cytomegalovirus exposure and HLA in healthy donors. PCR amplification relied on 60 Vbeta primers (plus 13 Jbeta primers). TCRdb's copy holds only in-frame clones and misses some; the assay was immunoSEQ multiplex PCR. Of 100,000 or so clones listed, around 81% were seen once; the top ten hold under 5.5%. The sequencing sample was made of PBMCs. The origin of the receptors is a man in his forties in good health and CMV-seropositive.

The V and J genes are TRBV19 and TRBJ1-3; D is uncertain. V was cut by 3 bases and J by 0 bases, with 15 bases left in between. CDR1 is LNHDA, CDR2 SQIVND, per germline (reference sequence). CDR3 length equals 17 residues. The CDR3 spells CASSMPRGDYSGNTIYF. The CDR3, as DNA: TGTGCCAGTAGTATGCCGCGGGGTGATTACTCTGGAAACACCATATATTTT.

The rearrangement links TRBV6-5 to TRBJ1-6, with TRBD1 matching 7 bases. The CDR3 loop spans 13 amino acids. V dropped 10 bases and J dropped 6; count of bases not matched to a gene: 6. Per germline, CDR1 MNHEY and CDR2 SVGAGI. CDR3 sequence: CATTGTVNSPLHF. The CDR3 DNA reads TGTGCCACGACCGGGACAGTTAATTCACCCCTCCACTTT.

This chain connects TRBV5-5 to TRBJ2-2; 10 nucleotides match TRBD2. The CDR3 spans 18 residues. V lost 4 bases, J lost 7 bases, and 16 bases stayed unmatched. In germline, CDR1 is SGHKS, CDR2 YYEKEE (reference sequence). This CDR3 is CASSLISSGSFNGGELFF. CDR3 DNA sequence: TGTGCCAGCAGCCTGATATCTAGCGGGAGCTTTAACGGCGGGGAGCTGTTTTTT. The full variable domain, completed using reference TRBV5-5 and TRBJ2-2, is DAGVTQSPTHLIKTRGQQVTLRCSPISGHKSVSWYQQVLGQGPQFIFQYYEKEERGRGNFPDRFSARQFPNYSSELNVNALLLGDSALYLCASSLISSGSFNGGELFFGEGSRLTVL.

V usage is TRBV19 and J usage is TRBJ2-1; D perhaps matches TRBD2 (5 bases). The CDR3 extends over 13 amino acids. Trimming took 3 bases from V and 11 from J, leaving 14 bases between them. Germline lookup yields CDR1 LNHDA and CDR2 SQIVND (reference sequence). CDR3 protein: CASSILLGVQQFF. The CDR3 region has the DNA TGTGCCAGTAGTATCCTCCTCGGGGTACAGCAGTTCTTC.

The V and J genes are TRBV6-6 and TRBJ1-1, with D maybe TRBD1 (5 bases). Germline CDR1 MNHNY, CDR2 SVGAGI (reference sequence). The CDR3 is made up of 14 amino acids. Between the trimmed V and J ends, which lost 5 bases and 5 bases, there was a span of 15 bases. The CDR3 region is CASSAVREETEAFF. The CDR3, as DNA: TGTGCCAGCAGTGCTGTCAGGGAAGAAACTGAAGCTTTCTTT.

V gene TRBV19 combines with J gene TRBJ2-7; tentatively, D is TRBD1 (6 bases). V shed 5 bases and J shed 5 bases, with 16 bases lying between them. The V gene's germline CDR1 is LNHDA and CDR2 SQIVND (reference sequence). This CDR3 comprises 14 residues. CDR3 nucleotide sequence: TGTGCCAGTAGTCTGACGAACAGGGACAACGAGCAGTACTTC. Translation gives CASSLTNRDNEQYF.

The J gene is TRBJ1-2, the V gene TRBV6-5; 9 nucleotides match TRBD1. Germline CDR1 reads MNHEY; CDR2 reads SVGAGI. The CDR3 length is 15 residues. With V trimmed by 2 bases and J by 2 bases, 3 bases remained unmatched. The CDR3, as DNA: TGTGCCAGCAGTTACCGCGGACAGGGGAACTATGGCTACACCTTC. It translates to CASSYRGQGNYGYTF.

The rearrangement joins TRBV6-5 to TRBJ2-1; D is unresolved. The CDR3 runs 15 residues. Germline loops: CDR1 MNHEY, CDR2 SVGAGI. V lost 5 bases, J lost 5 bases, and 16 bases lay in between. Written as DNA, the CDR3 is TGTGCCAGCAGTGCTCTCGGGTTGGCCCACAATGAGCAGTTCTTC. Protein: CASSALGLAHNEQFF.

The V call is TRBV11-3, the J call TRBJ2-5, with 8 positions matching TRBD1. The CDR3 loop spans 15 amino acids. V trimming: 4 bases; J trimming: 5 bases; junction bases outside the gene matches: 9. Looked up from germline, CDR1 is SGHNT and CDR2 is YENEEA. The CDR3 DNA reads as TGTGCCAGCAGCTCTACTCAGGGGGCCTTTGAGACCCAGTACTTC. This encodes CASSSTQGAFETQYF. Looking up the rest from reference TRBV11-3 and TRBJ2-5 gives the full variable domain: EAGVVQSPRYKIIEKKQPVAFWCNPISGHNTLYWYLQNLGQGPELLIRYENEEAVDDSQLPKDRFSAERLKGVDSTLKIQPAELGDSAVYLCASSSTQGAFETQYFGPGTRLLVL.

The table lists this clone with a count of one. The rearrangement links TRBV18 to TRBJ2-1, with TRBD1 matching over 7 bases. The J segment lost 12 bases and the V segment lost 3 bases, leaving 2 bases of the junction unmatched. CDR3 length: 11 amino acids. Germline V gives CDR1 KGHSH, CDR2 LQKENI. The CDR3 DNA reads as TGTGCCAGCTCACCCGGACAGGTGCAGTTCTTC. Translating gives CASSPGQVQFF.

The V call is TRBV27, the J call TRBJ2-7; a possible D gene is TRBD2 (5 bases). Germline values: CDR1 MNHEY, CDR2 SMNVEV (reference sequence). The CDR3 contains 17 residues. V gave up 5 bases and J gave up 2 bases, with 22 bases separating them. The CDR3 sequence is CASSPRVSPLLPYEQYF. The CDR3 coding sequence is TGTGCCAGCAGTCCGAGGGTATCCCCTCTACTACCCTACGAGCAGTACTTC.

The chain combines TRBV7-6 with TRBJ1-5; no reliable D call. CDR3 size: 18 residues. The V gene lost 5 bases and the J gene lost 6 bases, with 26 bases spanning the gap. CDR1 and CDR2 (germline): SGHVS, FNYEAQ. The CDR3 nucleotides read TGTGCCAGCAGCCCATCCCTCCCGGGCGGAGAGGGTGGTCAGCCCCAGCATTTT. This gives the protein CASSPSLPGGEGGQPQHF.

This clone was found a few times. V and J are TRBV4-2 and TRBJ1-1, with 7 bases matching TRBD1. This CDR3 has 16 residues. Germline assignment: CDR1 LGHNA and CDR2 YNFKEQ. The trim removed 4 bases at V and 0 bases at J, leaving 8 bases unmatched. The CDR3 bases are TGTGCCAGCAGCCCCCGGGACAGAGCAGTGAACACTGAAGCTTTCTTT. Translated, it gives CASSPRDRAVNTEAFF.

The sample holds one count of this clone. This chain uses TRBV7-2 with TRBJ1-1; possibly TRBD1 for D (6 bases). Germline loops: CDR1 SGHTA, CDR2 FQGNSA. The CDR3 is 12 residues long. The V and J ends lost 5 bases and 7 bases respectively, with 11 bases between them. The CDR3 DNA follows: TGTGCCAGCAGCCCCGGGACACTTGAAGCTTTCTTT. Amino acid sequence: CASSPGTLEAFF.

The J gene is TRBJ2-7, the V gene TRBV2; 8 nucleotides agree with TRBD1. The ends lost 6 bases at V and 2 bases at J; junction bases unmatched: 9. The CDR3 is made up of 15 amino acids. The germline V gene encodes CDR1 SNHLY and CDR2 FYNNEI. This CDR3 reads CASRDHGTGTYEQYF. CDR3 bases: TGTGCCAGCAGGGACCACGGGACAGGCACCTACGAGCAGTACTTC.

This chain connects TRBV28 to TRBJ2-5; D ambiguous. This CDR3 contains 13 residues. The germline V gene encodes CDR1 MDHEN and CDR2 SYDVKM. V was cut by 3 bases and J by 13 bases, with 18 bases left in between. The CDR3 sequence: CASSFPGQRTGYF. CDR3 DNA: TGTGCCAGCAGTTTCCCCGGCCAACGAACGGGGTACTTC.

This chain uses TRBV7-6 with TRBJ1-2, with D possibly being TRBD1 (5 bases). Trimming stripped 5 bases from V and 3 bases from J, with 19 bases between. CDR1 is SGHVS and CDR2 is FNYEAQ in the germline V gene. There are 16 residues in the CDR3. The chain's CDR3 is CASSDRPQGSDYGYTF. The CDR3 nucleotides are TGTGCCAGCAGCGATCGGCCTCAGGGTTCTGACTATGGCTACACCTTC.

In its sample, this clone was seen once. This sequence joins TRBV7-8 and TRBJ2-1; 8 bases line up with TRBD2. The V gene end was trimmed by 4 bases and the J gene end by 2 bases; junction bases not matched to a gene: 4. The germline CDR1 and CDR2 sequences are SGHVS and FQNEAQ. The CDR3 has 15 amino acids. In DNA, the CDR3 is TGTGCCAGCAGCTACTCCGGGGGGGCCTACAATGAGCAGTTCTTC. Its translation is CASSYSGGAYNEQFF.

The CDR3 DNA reads as TGTGCCAGCAGCGGGGGCCGCCTCACTAGCACAGATACGCAGTATTTT. Protein product: CASSGGRLTSTDTQYF. The V call is TRBV13, the J call TRBJ2-3, with a possible D match to TRBD1 (6 bases). From germline, CDR1 is PRHDT and CDR2 FYEKMQ (reference sequence). Trimming removed 5 bases at V and 0 bases at J, with 15 bases between. The CDR3 contains 16 residues.

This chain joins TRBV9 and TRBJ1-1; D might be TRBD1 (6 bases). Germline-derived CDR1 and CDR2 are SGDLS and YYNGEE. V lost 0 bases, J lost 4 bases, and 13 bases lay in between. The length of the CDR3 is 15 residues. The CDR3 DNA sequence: TGTGCCAGCAGCGTAGCACAGGGAATGGTCACTGAAGCTTTCTTT. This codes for CASSVAQGMVTEAFF.

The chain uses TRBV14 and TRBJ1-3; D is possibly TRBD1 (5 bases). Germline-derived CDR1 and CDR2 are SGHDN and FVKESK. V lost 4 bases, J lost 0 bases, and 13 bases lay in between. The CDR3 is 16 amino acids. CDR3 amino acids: CASSPLGPSSGNTIYF. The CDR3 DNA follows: TGTGCCAGCAGCCCGTTGGGGCCCAGCTCTGGAAACACCATATATTTT.

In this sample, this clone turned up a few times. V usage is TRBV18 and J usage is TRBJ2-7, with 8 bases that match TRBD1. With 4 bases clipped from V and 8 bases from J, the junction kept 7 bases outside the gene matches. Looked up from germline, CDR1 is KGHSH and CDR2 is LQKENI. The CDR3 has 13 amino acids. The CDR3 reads CASSRETGEKQYF. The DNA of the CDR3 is TGTGCCAGCTCACGGGAGACAGGGGAGAAGCAGTACTTC.

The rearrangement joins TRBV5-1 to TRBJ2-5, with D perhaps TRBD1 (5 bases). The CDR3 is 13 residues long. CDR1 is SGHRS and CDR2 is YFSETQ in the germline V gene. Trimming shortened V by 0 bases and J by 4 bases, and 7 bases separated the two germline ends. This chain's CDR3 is CASSLVRGETQYF. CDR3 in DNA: TGCGCCAGCAGCTTGGTTAGGGGAGAGACCCAGTACTTC.

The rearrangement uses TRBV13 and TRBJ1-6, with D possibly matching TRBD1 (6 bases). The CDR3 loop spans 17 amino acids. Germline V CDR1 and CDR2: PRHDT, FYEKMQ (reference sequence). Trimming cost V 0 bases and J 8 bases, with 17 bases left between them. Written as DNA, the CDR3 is TGTGCCAGCAGCTTAGGCCTAGGGGGGGCGTCACATTCACCCCTCCACTTT. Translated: CASSLGLGGASHSPLHF.